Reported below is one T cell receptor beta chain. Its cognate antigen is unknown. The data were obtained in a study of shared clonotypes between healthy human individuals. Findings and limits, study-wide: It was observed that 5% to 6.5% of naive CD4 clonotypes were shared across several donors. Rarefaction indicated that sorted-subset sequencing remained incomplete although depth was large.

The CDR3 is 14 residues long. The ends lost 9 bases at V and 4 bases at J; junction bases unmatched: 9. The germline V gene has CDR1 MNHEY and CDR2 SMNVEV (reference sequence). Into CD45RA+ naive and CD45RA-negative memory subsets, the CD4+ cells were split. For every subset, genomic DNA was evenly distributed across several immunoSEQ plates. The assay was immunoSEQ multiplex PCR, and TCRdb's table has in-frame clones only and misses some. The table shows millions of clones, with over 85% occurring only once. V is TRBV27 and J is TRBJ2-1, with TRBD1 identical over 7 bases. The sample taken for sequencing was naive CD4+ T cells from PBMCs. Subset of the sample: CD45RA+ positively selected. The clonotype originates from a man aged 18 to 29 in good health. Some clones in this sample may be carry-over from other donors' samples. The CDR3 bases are TGTGCCAGTTCGACAGGGACGTTTTACAATGAGCAGTTCTTC. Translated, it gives CASSTGTFYNEQFF.